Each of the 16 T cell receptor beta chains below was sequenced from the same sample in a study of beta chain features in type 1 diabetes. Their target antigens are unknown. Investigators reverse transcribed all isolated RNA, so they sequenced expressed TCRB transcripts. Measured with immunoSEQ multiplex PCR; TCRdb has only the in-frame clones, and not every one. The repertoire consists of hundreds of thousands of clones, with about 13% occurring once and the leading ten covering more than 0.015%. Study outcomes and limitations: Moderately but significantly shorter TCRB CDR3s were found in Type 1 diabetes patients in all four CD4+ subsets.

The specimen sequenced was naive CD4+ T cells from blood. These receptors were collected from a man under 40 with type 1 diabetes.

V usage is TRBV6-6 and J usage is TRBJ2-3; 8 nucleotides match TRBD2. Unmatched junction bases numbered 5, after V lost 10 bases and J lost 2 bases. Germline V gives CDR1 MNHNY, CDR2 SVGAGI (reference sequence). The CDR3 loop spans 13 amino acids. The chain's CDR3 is CAISGRITDTQYF. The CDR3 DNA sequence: TGTGCCATCAGCGGGAGAATCACAGATACGCAGTATTTT.

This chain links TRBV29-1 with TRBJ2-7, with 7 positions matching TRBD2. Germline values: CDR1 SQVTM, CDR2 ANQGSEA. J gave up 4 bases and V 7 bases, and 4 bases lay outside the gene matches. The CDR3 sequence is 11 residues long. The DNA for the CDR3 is TGCAGCGGTGTCGGGGGGTACGAGCAGTACTTC. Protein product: CSGVGGYEQYF.

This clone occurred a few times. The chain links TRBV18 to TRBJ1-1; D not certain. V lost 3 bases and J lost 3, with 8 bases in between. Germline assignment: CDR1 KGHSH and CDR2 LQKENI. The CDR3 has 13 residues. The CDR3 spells CASSPMEDTEAFF. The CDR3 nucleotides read TGTGCCAGCTCACCTATGGAGGACACTGAAGCTTTCTTT.

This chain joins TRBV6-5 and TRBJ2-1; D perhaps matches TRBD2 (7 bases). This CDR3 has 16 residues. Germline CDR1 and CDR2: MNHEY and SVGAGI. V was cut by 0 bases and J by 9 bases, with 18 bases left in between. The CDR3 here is CASSYSGGGRQAEQFF. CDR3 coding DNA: TGTGCCAGCAGTTACTCGGGGGGGGGCCGTCAGGCTGAGCAGTTCTTC.

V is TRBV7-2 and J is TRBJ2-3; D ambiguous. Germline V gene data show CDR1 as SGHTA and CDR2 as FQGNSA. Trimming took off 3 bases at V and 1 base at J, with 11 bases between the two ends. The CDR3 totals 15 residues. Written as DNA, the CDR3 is TGTGCCAGCAGCTTGGTCGCTAGAGGCACAGATACGCAGTATTTT. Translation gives CASSLVARGTDTQYF.

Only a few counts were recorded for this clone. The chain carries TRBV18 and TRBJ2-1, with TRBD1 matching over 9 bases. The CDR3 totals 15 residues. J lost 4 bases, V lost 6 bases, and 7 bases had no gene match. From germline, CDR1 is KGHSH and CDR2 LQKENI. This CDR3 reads CASSPPGTGYNEQFF. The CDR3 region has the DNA TGTGCCAGCTCTCCCCCCGGGACAGGGTACAATGAGCAGTTCTTC.

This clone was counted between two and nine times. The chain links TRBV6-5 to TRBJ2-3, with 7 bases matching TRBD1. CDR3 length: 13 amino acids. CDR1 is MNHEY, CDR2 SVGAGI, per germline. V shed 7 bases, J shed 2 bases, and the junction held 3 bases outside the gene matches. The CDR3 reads CASKTGNTDTQYF. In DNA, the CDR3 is TGTGCCAGCAAGACAGGGAACACAGATACGCAGTATTTT.

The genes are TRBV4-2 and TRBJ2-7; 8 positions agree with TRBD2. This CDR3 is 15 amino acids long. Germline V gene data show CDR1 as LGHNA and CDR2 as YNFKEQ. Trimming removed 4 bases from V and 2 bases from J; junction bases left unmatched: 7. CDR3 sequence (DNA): TGTGCCAGCAGCCTAAGGCGGGAGGACACCTACGAGCAGTACTTC. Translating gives CASSLRREDTYEQYF.

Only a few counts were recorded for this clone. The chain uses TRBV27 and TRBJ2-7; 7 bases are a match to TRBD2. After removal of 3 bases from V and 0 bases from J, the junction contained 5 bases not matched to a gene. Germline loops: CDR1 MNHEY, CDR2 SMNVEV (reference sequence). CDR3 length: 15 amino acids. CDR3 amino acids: CASSLRGLSSYEQYF. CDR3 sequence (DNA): TGTGCCAGCAGTTTGAGGGGACTAAGCTCCTACGAGCAGTACTTC.

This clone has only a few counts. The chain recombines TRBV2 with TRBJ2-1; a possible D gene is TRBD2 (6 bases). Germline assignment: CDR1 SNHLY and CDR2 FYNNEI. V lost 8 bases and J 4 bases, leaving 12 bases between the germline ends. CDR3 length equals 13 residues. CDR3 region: CASSTRNYNEQFF. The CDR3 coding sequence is TGTGCCAGCTCGACTAGAAATTACAATGAGCAGTTCTTC.

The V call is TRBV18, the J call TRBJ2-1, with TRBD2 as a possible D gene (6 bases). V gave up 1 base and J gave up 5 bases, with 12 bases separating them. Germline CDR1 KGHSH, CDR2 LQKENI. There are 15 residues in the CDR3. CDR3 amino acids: CASSPLERANNEQFF. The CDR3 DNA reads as TGTGCCAGCTCACCACTCGAGCGGGCCAACAATGAGCAGTTCTTC.

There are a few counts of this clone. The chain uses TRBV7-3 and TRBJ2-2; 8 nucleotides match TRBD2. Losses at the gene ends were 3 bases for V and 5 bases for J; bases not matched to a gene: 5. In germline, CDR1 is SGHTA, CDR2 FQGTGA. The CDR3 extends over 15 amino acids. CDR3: CASSFSGVPTGELFF. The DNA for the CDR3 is TGTGCCAGCAGCTTTAGCGGGGTCCCTACCGGGGAGCTGTTTTTT.

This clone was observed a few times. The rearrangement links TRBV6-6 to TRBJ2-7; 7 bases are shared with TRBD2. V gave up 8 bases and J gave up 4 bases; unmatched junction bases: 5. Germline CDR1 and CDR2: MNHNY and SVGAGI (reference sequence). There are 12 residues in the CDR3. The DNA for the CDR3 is TGTGCCAGCCCCGAAGCGGGGTACGAGCAGTACTTC. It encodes CASPEAGYEQYF.

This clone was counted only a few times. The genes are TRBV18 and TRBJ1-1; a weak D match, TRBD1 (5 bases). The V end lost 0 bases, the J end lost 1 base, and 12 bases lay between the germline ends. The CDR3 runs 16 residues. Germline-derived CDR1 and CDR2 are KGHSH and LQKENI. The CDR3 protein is CASSPPGTGENTEAFF. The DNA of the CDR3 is TGTGCCAGCTCACCACCGGGAACAGGAGAGAACACTGAAGCTTTCTTT. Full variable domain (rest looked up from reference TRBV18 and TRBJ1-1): NAGVMQNPRHLVRRRGQEARLRCSPMKGHSHVYWYRQLPEEGLKFMVYLQKENIIDESGMPKERFSAEFPKEGPSILRIQQVVRGDSAAYFCASSPPGTGENTEAFFGQGTRLTVV.

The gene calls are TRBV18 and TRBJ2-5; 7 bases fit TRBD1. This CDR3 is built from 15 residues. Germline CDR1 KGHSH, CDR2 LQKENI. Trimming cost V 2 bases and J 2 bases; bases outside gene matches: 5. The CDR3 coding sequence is TGTGCCAGCTCACCAAGGACAGGCAAGCAAGAGACCCAGTACTTC. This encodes CASSPRTGKQETQYF.

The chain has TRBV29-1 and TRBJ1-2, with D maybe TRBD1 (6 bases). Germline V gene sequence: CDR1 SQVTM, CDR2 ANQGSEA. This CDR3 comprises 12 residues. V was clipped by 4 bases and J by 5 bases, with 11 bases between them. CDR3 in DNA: TGCAGCGTTGGGGGGCGGACATATGGCTACACCTTC. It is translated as CSVGGRTYGYTF.